The 26 T cell receptor beta chains below all came from one sample that was sequenced in a study of PD-L1 blockade in urothelial cancer. The data were produced by immunoSEQ multiplex PCR, yet TCRdb's version contains in-frame clones alone and is incomplete. The sample shows about 51,000 clones, about 86% of them seen only once. Sequencing was performed on PBMCs, taken around atezolizumab (anti-PD-L1) treatment. All receptors come from a man between 60 and 75 years old with urothelial cancer.

J is TRBJ1-5 and V is TRBV18; tentatively, D is TRBD1 (5 bases). Trimming shortened V by 2 bases and J by 3 bases, and 14 bases separated the two germline ends. Germline V gene sequence: CDR1 KGHSH, CDR2 LQKENI. The CDR3 sequence is 16 residues long. CDR3 DNA: TGTGCCAGCTCACCAAAATCAGGGCCCAACAATCAGCCCCAGCATTTT. This sequence encodes CASSPKSGPNNQPQHF.

This chain connects TRBV4-3 to TRBJ2-2; 7 positions agree with TRBD1. Germline loops: CDR1 LGHNA, CDR2 YSLEER. V lost 4 bases to trimming and J lost 5 bases; unmatched junction nucleotides: 10. The CDR3 loop spans 16 amino acids. CDR3 amino acids: CASSRLTGTATGELFF. Here the CDR3 DNA reads TGCGCCAGCAGCCGTTTGACCGGGACAGCGACCGGGGAGCTGTTTTTT.

The rearrangement links TRBV5-1 to TRBJ1-1; D may be TRBD1 (5 bases). CDR3 length equals 15 residues. The V end lost 1 base, the J end lost 0 bases, and 10 bases lay between the germline ends. In germline, CDR1 is SGHRS, CDR2 YFSETQ. CDR3 protein: CASSLIEQVNTEAFF. CDR3 coding DNA: TGCGCCAGCAGCTTGATCGAACAGGTGAACACTGAAGCTTTCTTT.

This chain uses TRBV2 with TRBJ2-3; a weak D match, TRBD2 (5 bases). There are 15 residues in the CDR3. Looked up from germline, CDR1 is SNHLY and CDR2 is FYNNEI. V was clipped by 6 bases and J by 0 bases, with 13 bases between them. In DNA, the CDR3 is TGTGCCAGCAGGGAGCGGTCTAAGAGCACAGATACGCAGTATTTT. This gives the protein CASRERSKSTDTQYF.

The chain recombines TRBV10-3 with TRBJ1-2; 7 nucleotides agree with TRBD1. V lost 0 bases to trimming and J lost 0 bases; unmatched junction nucleotides: 13. This CDR3 has 19 amino acids. Germline CDR1 reads ENHRY; CDR2 reads SYGVKD. The CDR3 DNA follows: TGTGCCATCAGTGAGTCATACAACCGGGACAGAATAGCTAACTATGGCTACACCTTC. Amino acid sequence: CAISESYNRDRIANYGYTF.

This clone is a singleton in its sample. The chain carries TRBV4-1 and TRBJ2-4; 9 positions agree with TRBD2. The CDR3 is 15 amino acids. With 1 base clipped from V and 4 bases from J, the junction kept 2 bases outside the gene matches. Germline loops: CDR1 MGHRA, CDR2 YSYEKL. The CDR3, as DNA: TGCGCCAGCAGCCAAGGCCTAGCGGGGAAAAACATTCAGTACTTC. Amino acids: CASSQGLAGKNIQYF.

The V and J genes are TRBV18 and TRBJ1-1, with 11 bases aligning to TRBD1. CDR1 is KGHSH and CDR2 is LQKENI in the germline V gene. The V gene end was trimmed by 2 bases and the J gene end by 6 bases; junction bases not matched to a gene: 5. CDR3 length: 15 residues. CDR3 DNA sequence: TGTGCCAGCTCACCAAGGGGACAGGGGGTGTCTGAAGCTTTCTTT. As protein: CASSPRGQGVSEAFF. The complete variable domain, with remaining parts taken from reference TRBV18 and TRBJ1-1, reads NAGVMQNPRHLVRRRGQEARLRCSPMKGHSHVYWYRQLPEEGLKFMVYLQKENIIDESGMPKERFSAEFPKEGPSILRIQQVVRGDSAAYFCASSPRGQGVSEAFFGQGTRLTVV.

The chain has TRBV2 and TRBJ2-5, with 7 bases that match TRBD1. The CDR3 is 11 amino acids. With 11 bases clipped from V and 4 bases from J, the junction kept 4 bases outside the gene matches. Germline V lookup: CDR1 SNHLY, CDR2 FYNNEI. CDR3 protein: CADHRGETQYF. The CDR3 nucleotides read TGTGCCGACCACAGGGGAGAGACCCAGTACTTC.

The J gene is TRBJ1-1, the V gene TRBV4-1; D unresolved. V lost 1 base to trimming and J lost 0 bases, with 21 bases between them. The CDR3 has 19 residues. CDR1 and CDR2 (germline): MGHRA, YSYEKL. CDR3: CASSQALNAADVMNTEAFF. The CDR3 nucleotides read TGCGCCAGCAGCCAAGCCTTAAACGCGGCAGACGTTATGAACACTGAAGCTTTCTTT.

The J gene is TRBJ2-2, the V gene TRBV30; 7 nucleotides agree with TRBD1. This CDR3 spans 15 amino acids. From germline, CDR1 is GTSNPN and CDR2 SVGIG (reference sequence). V was clipped by 3 bases and J by 4 bases; unmatched bases: 8. The CDR3, as DNA: TGTGCCTGGAGCCGGGACAGAGGGATCACCGGGGAGCTGTTTTTT. Its translation is CAWSRDRGITGELFF. Using reference TRBV30 and TRBJ2-2 for the parts outside the CDR3, the full variable domain is SQTIHQWPATLVQPVGSPLSLECTVEGTSNPNLYWYRQAAGRGLQLLFYSVGIGQISSEVPQNLSASRPQDRQFILSSKKLLLSDSGFYLCAWSRDRGITGELFFGEGSRLTVL.

The V and J genes are TRBV6-4 and TRBJ2-7; 7 bases line up with TRBD2. The J segment lost 0 bases and the V segment lost 4 bases, leaving 6 bases of the junction unmatched. CDR3 length: 15 amino acids. Per the germline V gene, CDR1 is MRHNA and CDR2 is SNTAGT. The CDR3 DNA is TGTGCCAGCAGTGTCATGGGAGGGAGCTCCTACGAGCAGTACTTC. Translating gives CASSVMGGSSYEQYF.

The chain recombines TRBV11-3 with TRBJ2-7; 11 nucleotides agree with TRBD1. The CDR3 consists of 17 residues. Germline CDR1 reads SGHNT; CDR2 reads YENEEA. The V segment lost 1 base and the J segment 1 base; nucleotides outside the gene matches: 6. CDR3 sequence (DNA): TGTGCCAGCAGCTTAGGGGACAGGGGGTCTTCTTCCTACGAGCAGTACTTC. Encoded protein: CASSLGDRGSSSYEQYF.

The chain joins TRBV9 to TRBJ2-1; the match to TRBD2 covers 9 bases. The germline V gene has CDR1 SGDLS and CDR2 YYNGEE. The CDR3 has 16 residues. V dropped 2 bases and J dropped 6; count of bases not matched to a gene: 9. CDR3 sequence reads: CASSVPVAGEVNEQFF. CDR3 in DNA: TGTGCCAGCAGCGTCCCGGTAGCGGGAGAGGTCAATGAGCAGTTCTTC.

The chain combines TRBV2 with TRBJ2-3, with 7 bases identical to TRBD2. The germline gives CDR1 SNHLY, CDR2 FYNNEI. With 8 bases clipped from V and 6 bases from J, the junction kept 11 bases outside the gene matches. The CDR3 covers 14 residues. CDR3 loop: CASLRDPGGDTQYF. The CDR3 nucleotides are TGTGCCAGCCTCCGGGACCCCGGGGGGGATACGCAGTATTTT.

The chain couples TRBV28 to TRBJ2-1; TRBD2 matches at 11 bases. CDR3 length: 15 amino acids. Unmatched junction bases numbered 5, after V lost 6 bases and J lost 4 bases. The germline gives CDR1 MDHEN, CDR2 SYDVKM. In DNA, the CDR3 is TGTGCCAGCAGCTCGTTAGCGGGAGGGTACAATGAGCAGTTCTTC. Residues: CASSSLAGGYNEQFF.

This sequence joins TRBV7-6 and TRBJ2-1; D might be TRBD2 (5 bases). The V end lost 5 bases, the J end lost 0 bases, and 11 bases lay between the germline ends. The length of the CDR3 is 15 residues. Germline lookup yields CDR1 SGHVS and CDR2 FNYEAQ. The CDR3 DNA reads TGTGCCAGCAGCCTCTCGGGGAGCTCCTACAATGAGCAGTTCTTC. Protein sequence: CASSLSGSSYNEQFF. Complete variable domain (other parts from reference TRBV7-6 and TRBJ2-1): GAGVSQSPRYKVTKRGQDVALRCDPISGHVSLYWYRQALGQGPEFLTYFNYEAQQDKSGLPNDRFSAERPEGSISTLTIQRTEQRDSAMYRCASSLSGSSYNEQFFGPGTRLTVL.

The rearrangement uses TRBV7-9 and TRBJ2-7; TRBD1 is a possible D gene (7 bases). Germline loops: CDR1 SEHNR, CDR2 FQNEAQ (reference sequence). The CDR3 contains 14 residues. V lost 4 bases and J lost 1, with 11 bases in between. CDR3 bases: TGTGCCAGCAGCTCGACAGGGACTTCCTACGAGCAGTACTTC. Its protein product is CASSSTGTSYEQYF.

The J gene is TRBJ1-5, the V gene TRBV4-1; D unresolved. The germline V gene encodes CDR1 MGHRA and CDR2 YSYEKL. This CDR3 contains 16 residues. V dropped 6 bases and J dropped 0 bases, with 15 bases sitting between them. In DNA, the CDR3 is TGCGCCAGCAGGAGTACCGGAGATTATAGCAATCAGCCCCAGCATTTT. This encodes CASRSTGDYSNQPQHF.

This chain joins TRBV9 and TRBJ2-7; 8 positions match TRBD2. Germline V gene lookup returns CDR1 SGDLS and CDR2 YYNGEE. The CDR3 contains 15 residues. V dropped 0 bases and J dropped 4; count of bases not matched to a gene: 6. The CDR3 protein is CASSVATSGRYEQYF. CDR3 nucleotide sequence: TGTGCCAGCAGCGTAGCTACCAGCGGGAGATACGAGCAGTACTTC.

The chain links TRBV6-5 to TRBJ2-5, with TRBD1 matching over 10 bases. The DNA end favors TRBJ2-7, so the J call may be wrong. Germline V gene data show CDR1 as MNHEY and CDR2 as SVGAGI. The CDR3 runs to 15 residues. CDR3 sequence (DNA): TGTGCCAGCAGTTACTCTTGGGACAGGGGCCTCGAGCAGTACTTC. Residues: CASSYSWDRGLEQYF.

The chain has TRBV7-9 and TRBJ2-5; D might be TRBD1 (5 bases). Trimming stripped 3 bases from V and 7 bases from J, with 15 bases between. The CDR3 length is 14 residues. Germline lookup yields CDR1 SEHNR and CDR2 FQNEAQ (reference sequence). The CDR3 protein is CASSFRATRVTQYF. The CDR3 DNA follows: TGTGCCAGCAGCTTCAGGGCCACTCGGGTGACCCAGTACTTC.

The V gene is TRBV10-1, the J gene TRBJ2-7; possibly TRBD2 for D (6 bases). Germline CDR1 and CDR2: WNHNN and SYGVQD (reference sequence). This CDR3 region has 13 residues. Trimming stripped 6 bases from V and 0 bases from J, with 9 bases between. The CDR3 bases are TGCGCCAGCAGGACTAGGAGCTCCTACGAGCAGTACTTC. As protein: CASRTRSSYEQYF.

The chain employs TRBV18 and TRBJ1-1, with 11 nucleotides matching TRBD1. Germline CDR1 and CDR2: KGHSH and LQKENI. The CDR3 runs 16 residues. After removal of 5 bases from V and 2 bases from J, the junction contained 7 bases not matched to a gene. The CDR3 sequence is CASSDGQGARNTEAFF. CDR3 in DNA: TGTGCCAGCTCAGACGGACAGGGGGCTCGAAACACTGAAGCTTTCTTT.

J is TRBJ2-5 and V is TRBV29-1; 7 bases align to TRBD2. V trimming: 5 bases; J trimming: 4 bases; junction bases outside the gene matches: 7. This CDR3 spans 13 amino acids. Germline CDR1 and CDR2: SQVTM and ANQGSEA. The CDR3 protein is CSVRRGGAETQYF. The CDR3 DNA sequence: TGCAGCGTTCGAAGGGGAGGGGCAGAGACCCAGTACTTC.

V gene TRBV6-1 combines with J gene TRBJ1-4, with D unclear. V was shortened by 6 bases and J by 3 bases, with 8 bases between the two germline ends. The CDR3 loop spans 13 amino acids. The V gene's germline CDR1 is MNHNS and CDR2 SASEGT. The CDR3 region is CASRASANEKLFF. In nucleotides, the CDR3 is TGTGCCAGCAGGGCCTCCGCTAATGAAAAACTGTTTTTT.

The chain uses TRBV7-2 and TRBJ2-1; D remains ambiguous. The CDR3 covers 13 residues. Trimming left V 1 base short and J 5 bases short, with 6 bases between. The germline CDR1 and CDR2 sequences are SGHTA and FQGNSA. The CDR3 spells CASSLVLNNEQFF. For the CDR3, the DNA is TGTGCCAGCAGCTTAGTCCTAAACAATGAGCAGTTCTTC.